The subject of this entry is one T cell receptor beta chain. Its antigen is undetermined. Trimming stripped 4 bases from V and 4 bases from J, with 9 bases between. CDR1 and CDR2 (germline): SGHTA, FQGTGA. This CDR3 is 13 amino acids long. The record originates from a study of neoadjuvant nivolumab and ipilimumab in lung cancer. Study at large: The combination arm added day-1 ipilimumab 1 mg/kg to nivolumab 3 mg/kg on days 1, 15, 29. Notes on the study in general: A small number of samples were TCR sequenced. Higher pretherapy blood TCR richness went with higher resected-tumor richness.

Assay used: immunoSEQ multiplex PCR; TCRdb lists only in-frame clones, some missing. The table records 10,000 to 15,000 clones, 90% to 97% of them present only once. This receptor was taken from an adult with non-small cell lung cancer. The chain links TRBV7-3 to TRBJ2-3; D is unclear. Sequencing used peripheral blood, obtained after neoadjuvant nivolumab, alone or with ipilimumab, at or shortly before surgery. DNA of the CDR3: TGTGCCAGCAGCTCGCCGGTGTCAGATACGCAGTATTTT. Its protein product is CASSSPVSDTQYF.